This TCR beta chain came from a study of T cell changes during pregnancy in multiple sclerosis. This clone was detected a few times. The V and J ends lost 2 bases and 6 bases, in that order; junction bases with no gene match: 5. The CDR3 spans 14 residues. Germline CDR1 reads MNHEY; CDR2 reads SVGAGI. Only in-frame clones appear in the TCRdb table, and some are missing; sequencing was by immunoSEQ multiplex PCR. The table has around 70,000 clones, 80% to 95% seen once. Sequencing used peripheral blood, obtained after pregnancy. The chain links TRBV6-5 to TRBJ2-7; 9 positions match TRBD2. The TCR comes from a female donor in good health, enrolled as a control in a pregnancy study. Here the CDR3 DNA reads TGTGCCAGCAGTTACGCGGGAGGGAGGGGCGAGCAGTACTTC. As protein: CASSYAGGRGEQYF.